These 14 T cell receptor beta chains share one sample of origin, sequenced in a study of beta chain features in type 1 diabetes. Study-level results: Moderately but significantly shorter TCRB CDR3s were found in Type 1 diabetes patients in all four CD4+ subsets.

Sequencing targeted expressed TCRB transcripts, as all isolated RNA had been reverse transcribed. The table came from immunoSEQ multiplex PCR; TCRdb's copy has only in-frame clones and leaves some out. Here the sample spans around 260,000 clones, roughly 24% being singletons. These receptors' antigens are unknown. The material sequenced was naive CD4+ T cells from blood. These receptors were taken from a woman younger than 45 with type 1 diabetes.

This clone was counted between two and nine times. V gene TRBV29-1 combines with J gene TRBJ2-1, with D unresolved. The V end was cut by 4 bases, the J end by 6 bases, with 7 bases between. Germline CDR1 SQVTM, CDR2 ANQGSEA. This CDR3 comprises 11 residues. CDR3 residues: CSVVTLNEQFF. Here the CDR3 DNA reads TGCAGCGTTGTAACTCTCAATGAGCAGTTCTTC.

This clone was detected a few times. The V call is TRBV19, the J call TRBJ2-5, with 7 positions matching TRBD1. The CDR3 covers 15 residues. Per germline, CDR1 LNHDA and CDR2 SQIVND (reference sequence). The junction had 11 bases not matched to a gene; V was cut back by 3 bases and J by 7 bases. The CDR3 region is CASSIGQARPGTQYF. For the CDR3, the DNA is TGTGCCAGTAGTATCGGACAGGCCCGCCCCGGGACCCAGTACTTC.

CDR3 in amino acids: CASRTSGKQFF. CDR3 DNA sequence: TGTGCCAGCAGGACTAGCGGGAAGCAGTTCTTC. V is TRBV6-1 and J is TRBJ2-1; 11 nucleotides agree with TRBD2. Trimming cost V 6 bases and J 11 bases; bases outside gene matches: 0. The CDR3 runs to 11 residues. CDR1 MNHNS and CDR2 SASEGT come from the germline V gene.

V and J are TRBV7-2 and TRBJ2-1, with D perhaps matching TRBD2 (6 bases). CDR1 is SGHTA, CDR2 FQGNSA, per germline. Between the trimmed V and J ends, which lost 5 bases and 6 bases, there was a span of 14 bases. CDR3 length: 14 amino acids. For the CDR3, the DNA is TGTGCCAGCAGCCCCGGGACTCCCATCAATGAGCAGTTCTTC. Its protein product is CASSPGTPINEQFF. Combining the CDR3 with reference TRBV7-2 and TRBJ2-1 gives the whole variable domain GAGVSQSPSNKVTEKGKDVELRCDPISGHTALYWYRQSLGQGLEFLIYFQGNSAPDKSGLPSDRFSAERTGGSVSTLTIQRTQQEDSAVYLCASSPGTPINEQFFGPGTRLTVL.

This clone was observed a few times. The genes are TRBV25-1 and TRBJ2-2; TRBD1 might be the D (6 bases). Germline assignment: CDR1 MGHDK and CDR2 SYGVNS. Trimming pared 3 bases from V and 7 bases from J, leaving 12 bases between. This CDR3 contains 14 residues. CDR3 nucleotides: TGTGCCAGCAGTGAGGGGGCAACTCACGGGGAGCTGTTTTTT. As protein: CASSEGATHGELFF. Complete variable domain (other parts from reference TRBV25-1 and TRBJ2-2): EADIYQTPRYLVIGTGKKITLECSQTMGHDKMYWYQQDPGMELHLIHYSYGVNSTEKGDLSSESTVSRIRTEHFPLTLESARPSHTSQYLCASSEGATHGELFFGEGSRLTVL.

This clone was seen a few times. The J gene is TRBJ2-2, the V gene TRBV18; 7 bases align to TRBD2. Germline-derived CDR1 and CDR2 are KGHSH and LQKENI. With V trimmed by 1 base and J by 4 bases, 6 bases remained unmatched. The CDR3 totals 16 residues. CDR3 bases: TGTGCCAGCTCACCACAAAGCGGGACCTCCACCGGGGAGCTGTTTTTT. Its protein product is CASSPQSGTSTGELFF. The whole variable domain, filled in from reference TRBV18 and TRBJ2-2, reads NAGVMQNPRHLVRRRGQEARLRCSPMKGHSHVYWYRQLPEEGLKFMVYLQKENIIDESGMPKERFSAEFPKEGPSILRIQQVVRGDSAAYFCASSPQSGTSTGELFFGEGSRLTVL.

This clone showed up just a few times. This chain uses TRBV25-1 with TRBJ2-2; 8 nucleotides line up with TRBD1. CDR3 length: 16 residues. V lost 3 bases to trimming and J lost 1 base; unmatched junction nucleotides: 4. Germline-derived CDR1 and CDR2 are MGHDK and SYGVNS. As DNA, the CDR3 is TGTGCCAGCAGTGAGCAGGGGACAGGGAACACCGGGGAGCTGTTTTTT. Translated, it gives CASSEQGTGNTGELFF.

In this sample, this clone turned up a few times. This CDR3 reads CASSVIPGVNTEAFF. The CDR3 DNA reads as TGTGCCAGCAGCGTGATCCCAGGGGTGAACACTGAAGCTTTCTTT. The V and J genes are TRBV9 and TRBJ1-1, with D perhaps matching TRBD1 (6 bases). The germline V gene has CDR1 SGDLS and CDR2 YYNGEE. The germline V and J ends were trimmed by 2 bases and 0 bases, with 11 bases remaining between them. The CDR3 totals 15 residues.

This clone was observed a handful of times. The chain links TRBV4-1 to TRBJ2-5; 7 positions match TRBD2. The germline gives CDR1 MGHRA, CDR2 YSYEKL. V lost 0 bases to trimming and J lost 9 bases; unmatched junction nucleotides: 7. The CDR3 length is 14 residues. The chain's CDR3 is CASSQDGGGGAQYF. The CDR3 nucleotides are TGCGCCAGCAGCCAAGATGGGGGGGGAGGGGCCCAGTACTTC.

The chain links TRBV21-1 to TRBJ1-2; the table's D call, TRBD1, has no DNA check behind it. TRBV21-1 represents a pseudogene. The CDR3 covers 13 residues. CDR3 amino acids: CASSKTGGYGYTF. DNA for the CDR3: TGTGCCAGCAGCAAGACAGGCGGCTATGGCTACACCTTC.

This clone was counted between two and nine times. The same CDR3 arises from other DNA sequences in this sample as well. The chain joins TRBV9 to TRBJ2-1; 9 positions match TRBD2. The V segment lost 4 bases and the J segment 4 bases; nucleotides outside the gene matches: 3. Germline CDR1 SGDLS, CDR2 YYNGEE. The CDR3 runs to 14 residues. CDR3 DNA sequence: TGTGCCAGCAGCCCTAGCGGGGCTTACAATGAGCAGTTCTTC. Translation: CASSPSGAYNEQFF.

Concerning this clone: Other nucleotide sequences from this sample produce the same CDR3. CDR3 bases: TGTGCCTGGAGTACAGGGGTGGGCTACACCTTC. Protein: CAWSTGVGYTF. The J gene is TRBJ1-2, the V gene TRBV30; 7 bases align to TRBD1. This CDR3 has 11 amino acids. Germline CDR1 GTSNPN, CDR2 SVGIG (reference sequence). J gave up 8 bases and V 2 bases, and 2 bases lay outside the gene matches.

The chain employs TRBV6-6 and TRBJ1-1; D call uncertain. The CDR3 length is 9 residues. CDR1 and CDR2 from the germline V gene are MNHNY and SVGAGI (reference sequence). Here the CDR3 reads CASRSEAFF. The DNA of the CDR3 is TGTGCTTCGCGGTCTGAAGCTTTCTTT.

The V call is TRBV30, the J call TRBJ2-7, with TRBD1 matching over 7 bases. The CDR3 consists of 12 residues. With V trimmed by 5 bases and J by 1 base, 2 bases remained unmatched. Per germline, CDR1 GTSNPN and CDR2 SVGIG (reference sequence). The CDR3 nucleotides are TGTGCCTGGGGGACAGTATCCTACGAGCAGTACTTC. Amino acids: CAWGTVSYEQYF.